Described below is a single T cell receptor beta chain sequence and its context. Its antigen remains unidentified. The data belong to a study of CD8+ T cells in alopecia areata. Study outcomes and limitations: Resident alphabeta T cells of normal skin are also sequenced in scalp samples. Mice gave a clearer picture of TCR sharing than patients did, possibly for HLA-related reasons. Lesional tissue from the scalp (especially in alopecia totalis/universalis) showed higher clonality than normal scalp.

Germline CDR1 is MDHEN and CDR2 is SYDVKM. The CDR3 covers 15 residues. V lost 5 bases to trimming and J lost 3 bases; unmatched junction nucleotides: 6. T lymphocytes (CD4+ and CD8+) were sorted from PBMCs. The sequencing template was cDNA reverse transcribed from extracted RNA. Clones were sequenced by immunoSEQ multiplex PCR, and TCRdb holds only the in-frame ones, with some missing. In the table there are 100,000 to 130,000 clones, roughly 64% of which are singletons. V is TRBV28 and J is TRBJ2-4, with 8 bases fitting TRBD1. This clonotype was obtained from a human donor in good health. The sequenced sample was CD8+ T cells sorted from blood. The DNA of the CDR3 is TGTGCCAGCAGTCTCAGGGGGCTCGGCAAAAACATTCAGTACTTC. This gives the protein CASSLRGLGKNIQYF.